One sample yielded the 10 T cell receptor beta chains listed below, sequenced in a study of molecular identifiers for immune sequencing clone quantification. TCRdb itself ran the PCR reads through MiXCR, one entry per CDR3 protein. The top ten clones hold approximately 0.8% of a sample with around 460,000 distinct CDR3 sequences, 20% to 25% of them seen once. The sequenced sample consisted of naive CD8+ T cells from blood, with Jurkat cell RNA spiked in. Subset specified: FACS-sorted CD8+CD4-CCR7+CD45RA+ naive T cells. The receptors were gathered from a human donor in good health. Some libraries in this study had Jurkat cell RNA spiked in.

This clonotype was seen at least ten times. The chain combines TRBV7-9 with TRBJ2-3, with a possible D match to TRBD2 (5 bases). Per the germline V gene, CDR1 is SEHNR and CDR2 is FQNEAQ (reference sequence). CDR3 size: 12 residues. Trimming stripped 8 bases from V and 3 bases from J, with 9 bases between. The CDR3 is CASGRGTDTQYF. CDR3 sequence (DNA): TGTGCCAGCGGGAGAGGGACAGATACGCAGTATTTT.

This clonotype was recorded a few times. The V call is TRBV4-3, the J call TRBJ2-1; 9 bases match TRBD2. V shed 0 bases and J 4 bases; nucleotides not matched to a gene: 7. The germline CDR1 and CDR2 sequences are LGHNA and YSLEER. There are 17 residues in the CDR3. The CDR3 reads CASSQDSSLAGYNEQFF. Here the CDR3 DNA reads TGCGCCAGCAGCCAAGATTCGTCCCTAGCGGGGTACAATGAGCAGTTCTTC.

In its sample, this clonotype was seen many times. A read error may account for a junction end that differs from germline. V is TRBV15 and J is TRBJ2-5; D possibly corresponds to TRBD1 (6 bases). The CDR3 extends over 13 amino acids. CDR1 is LNHNV, CDR2 YYDKDF, per germline (reference sequence). DNA for the CDR3: TGTGCCACCAGTAGAGACAGGAAAGAGACCCAGTACTTC. This codes for CATSRDRKETQYF.

V usage is TRBV9 and J usage is TRBJ1-2; 7 nucleotides match TRBD1. The CDR3 covers 13 residues. In germline, CDR1 is SGDLS, CDR2 YYNGEE. With 4 bases clipped from V and 7 bases from J, the junction kept 7 bases outside the gene matches. The DNA for the CDR3 is TGTGCCAGCAGCCCCGCACAGGGGACTGGCTACACCTTC. Amino acid sequence: CASSPAQGTGYTF.

This clonotype was counted many times. The CDR3: CASSVAGENEQFF. The CDR3 DNA is TGTGCCAGCAGCGTAGCTGGGGAGAATGAGCAGTTCTTC. The chain recombines TRBV9 with TRBJ2-1; possible D gene TRBD2, 5 bases. The V gene lost 0 bases and the J gene lost 7 bases, with 8 bases spanning the gap. Germline assignment: CDR1 SGDLS and CDR2 YYNGEE. The CDR3 has 13 residues.

This clonotype has a handful of counts. V and J are TRBV24-1 and TRBJ2-3; D perhaps matches TRBD2 (6 bases). From germline, CDR1 is KGHDR and CDR2 SFDVKD. V was trimmed by 4 bases and J by 1 base, leaving 17 bases between them. CDR3 length: 17 amino acids. The CDR3 sequence: CATSDRVASDRTDTQYF. The CDR3 DNA reads TGTGCCACCAGTGACAGGGTCGCTAGCGACCGCACAGATACGCAGTATTTT.

The sample holds a few counts of this clonotype. The CDR3 here is CASSERDRAYGYTF. DNA for the CDR3: TGTGCCAGCAGTGAACGTGACAGGGCCTATGGCTACACCTTC. The gene calls are TRBV2 and TRBJ1-2; 7 nucleotides agree with TRBD1. V shed 2 bases and J 4 bases; nucleotides not matched to a gene: 4. Looked up from germline, CDR1 is SNHLY and CDR2 is FYNNEI. The CDR3 totals 14 residues.

This sequence joins TRBV15 and TRBJ2-7; D uncertain. The CDR3 consists of 12 residues. CDR1 and CDR2 from the germline V gene are LNHNV and YYDKDF (reference sequence). V shed 0 bases and J shed 5 bases, with 5 bases lying between them. The CDR3 protein is CATSRDQHEQYF. The CDR3 region has the DNA TGTGCCACCAGCAGAGACCAACACGAGCAGTACTTC.

Points on this clonotype: The conserved closing phenylalanine or tryptophan is absent in this CDR3, likely reflecting a read error. V is TRBV4-1 and J is TRBJ2-7, with D uncertain. The V gene lost 4 bases and the J gene lost 3 bases, with 10 bases spanning the gap. The CDR3 extends over 13 amino acids. Germline V gene sequence: CDR1 MGHRA, CDR2 YSYEKL. CDR3 nucleotide sequence: TGCGCCAGCAGCCGAAGTATGGGCTACGAGCAGTACTCC. It is translated as CASSRSMGYEQYS.

There are a few counts of this clonotype. The genes are TRBV20-1 and TRBJ1-2; 8 bases align to TRBD1. V gave up 0 bases and J gave up 4 bases; unmatched junction bases: 13. This CDR3 has 17 residues. Germline lookup yields CDR1 DFQATT and CDR2 SNEGSKA (reference sequence). As DNA, the CDR3 is TGCAGTGCTAGAGATTACGCGGCAGGGGGCCTCCCCTATGGCTACACCTTC. Translating it yields CSARDYAAGGLPYGYTF.